This entry describes one T cell receptor beta chain. The data stem from a study of blood T cell repertoires in COVID-19. Method: immunoSEQ multiplex PCR; TCRdb's copy keeps in-frame clones and lacks some. The sample contains over 20,000 clones, around 88% of which appear only once. The germline gives CDR1 SGHDN, CDR2 FVKESK. With 6 bases clipped from V and 5 bases from J, the junction kept 10 bases outside the gene matches. CDR3 length: 15 amino acids. The clonotype originates from a man between 65 and 80 years old with acute or convalescent COVID-19. The specimen sequenced was peripheral blood. The chain combines TRBV14 with TRBJ1-1; 9 positions agree with TRBD1. The CDR3 DNA sequence: TGTGCCAGCAGTCCCGGGACAGGGTTGGGGACTGAAGCTTTCTTT. As protein: CASSPGTGLGTEAFF.